This is a list of T cell receptor beta chains from one sample in a study of cytomegalovirus exposure and HLA in healthy donors. Repertoires were generated with immunoSEQ multiplex PCR, while TCRdb's copy carries only in-frame clones and drops some. The table records roughly 200,000 clones, 65% to 90% of them present only once. The sample consisted of PBMCs. The receptors stem from a woman aged 25-40 years in good health and CMV-seronegative. Each CDR3 is given without its conserved first and last residue.

v_call	j_call	cdr3_aa
TRBV10-2	TRBJ2-7	ASRPSSSYEQY
TRBV11-2	TRBJ2-1	ASSITSGSLNEQF
TRBV5-1	TRBJ1-4	ASSPTGAEEKLF
TRBV10-3	TRBJ2-3	AIRDYTDTQY
TRBV7-3	TRBJ2-7	ASSLNGGPTYEQY
TRBV7-3	TRBJ2-1	ASSSQGQFSEQF
TRBV15	TRBJ2-1	ATSRGGNYNEQF
TRBV6-1	TRBJ2-2	ASSERDTGELF
TRBV30	TRBJ2-1	ACYPAAGIDYNEQF
TRBV29-1	TRBJ2-5	SVVPAGEETQY
TRBV5-1	TRBJ2-1	ASSSGDFYNEQF
TRBV5-1	TRBJ1-6	ASSSGQGGSYNSPLH
TRBV5-6	TRBJ2-7	ASLTAGKGEQY
TRBV10-3	TRBJ2-1	AISETSDFNEQF
TRBV18	TRBJ2-3	AGSPETGGSADTQY
TRBV20-1	TRBJ1-2	SLARNYGYT
TRBV5-1	TRBJ2-7	ASSLTVAAGGIYEQY
TRBV27	TRBJ2-1	ASSNSGRVDEQF
TRBV28	TRBJ2-2	ASNSGNPGELF
TRBV7-9	TRBJ1-1	ASSSRRGVNTEAF
TRBV4-1	TRBJ2-7	ASSPGLAGTYEQY
TRBV10-1	TRBJ1-1	ASSGAGADMNTEAF
TRBV9	TRBJ2-1	ASSVDGSYYNEQF
TRBV7-2	TRBJ2-1	ASSFVDEQF
TRBV5-6	TRBJ1-2	ASSLAGQGNNGYT
TRBV4-1	TRBJ2-7	ASSQDPRSSYEQY
TRBV4-2	TRBJ2-1	ASSQERDRGLGEQF
TRBV7-8	TRBJ2-1	ASSTRDYYNEQF
TRBV23-1	TRBJ1-3	ASTPRDRVDTIY
TRBV6-5	TRBJ2-1	ASSYSGVGYNEQF
TRBV7-9	TRBJ2-7	ASSEQGYEQY
TRBV19	TRBJ2-1	ASSIENRVPQPEQF